A selection of T cell receptor beta chains follows, all from one sample in a study of blood T cells in healthy people across ages. Via MiXCR, TCRdb re-called the 5' RACE reads, giving one row per CDR3 protein. The profile shows hundreds of thousands of distinct CDR3 sequences, roughly 31% of them singletons. What was sequenced was blood. The receptor set was obtained from a woman older than 75 in good health. Both conserved end residues are part of each CDR3. Clone sizes are given selectively: once, few, many, or a class where the clone is expanded.

>TRBJ2-4|.|TRBV18
CASSRDRGAKNIQYF
>TRBJ1-1|few|TRBV6-2/TRBV6-3
CASSSPSGVRAFF
>TRBJ2-2|few|TRBV5-1
CASSPSSTGAATTGELFF
>TRBJ1-1|few|TRBV7-2
CASNADTEAFF
>TRBJ2-3|.|TRBV30
CAWTRVSNTQYF
>TRBJ2-3|once|TRBV12-5
CASGLVEGGTDTQYF
>TRBJ2-1|.|TRBV27
CASSLQTRTLNNEQFF
>TRBJ1-5|.|TRBV20-1
CSVGRPNQPQHF
>TRBJ1-6|.|TRBV20-1
CSAGYGQGEDSPLHF
>TRBJ2-1|many|TRBV27
CASSYSSGGFYNEQFF
>TRBJ1-2|few|TRBV20-1
CSAPMGDRDGYTF
>TRBJ1-2|few|TRBV14
CASSGRGQLYGYTF
>TRBJ2-3|many|TRBV3-1
CASSQDVPGGYGDTQYF